Presented here are 28 T cell receptor beta chains from one specimen sequenced in a study of OX40 agonist ivuxolimab in advanced cancers. Data came from immunoSEQ multiplex PCR; TCRdb stores just in-frame clones and leaves some out. The sample contains about 76,000 clones, roughly nine tenths of which appear only once. The sequencing used CD4+ or CD8+ T cells sorted from blood, collected in a trial of the OX40 agonist ivuxolimab. These receptor sequences come from an adult with an advanced solid tumor such as melanoma, head and neck, liver or kidney cancer.

This chain uses TRBV9 with TRBJ1-4; D is uncertain. Trimming removed 4 bases at V and 8 bases at J, with 9 bases between. The CDR3 runs to 12 residues. Germline-derived CDR1 and CDR2 are SGDLS and YYNGEE. The CDR3 coding sequence is TGTGCCAGCAGCCAAACGGGGGAAAAACTGTTTTTT. Translation gives CASSQTGEKLFF.

This chain connects TRBV6-1 to TRBJ1-5, with unresolved D. The CDR3 is 15 residues long. Per the germline V gene, CDR1 is MNHNS and CDR2 is SASEGT. V lost 1 base, J lost 7 bases, and 14 bases lay in between. In DNA, the CDR3 is TGTGCCAGCAGTGAAGGCGTGAACAGCGAACAGCCCCAGCATTTT. Protein product: CASSEGVNSEQPQHF.

The V and J genes are TRBV7-3 and TRBJ2-6, with 13 bases aligning to TRBD2. Germline V gene data show CDR1 as SGHTA and CDR2 as FQGTGA. V shed 5 bases, J shed 2 bases, and the junction held 3 bases outside the gene matches. This CDR3 is 17 amino acids long. Written as DNA, the CDR3 is TGTGCCAGCAGCGCGGGACTAGCGGGACCTGGGGCCAACGTCCTGACTTTC. It yields the protein CASSAGLAGPGANVLTF.

The chain links TRBV30 to TRBJ2-7, with D uncertain. The CDR3 has 13 amino acids. The germline V and J ends were trimmed by 0 bases and 1 base, with 7 bases remaining between them. Germline V gene lookup returns CDR1 GTSNPN and CDR2 SVGIG (reference sequence). As DNA, the CDR3 is TGTGCCTGGAGTGTAGCCTTGTCCTACGAGCAGTACTTC. Translating gives CAWSVALSYEQYF. Filled out from reference TRBV30 and TRBJ2-7, the complete variable domain reads SQTIHQWPATLVQPVGSPLSLECTVEGTSNPNLYWYRQAAGRGLQLLFYSVGIGQISSEVPQNLSASRPQDRQFILSSKKLLLSDSGFYLCAWSVALSYEQYFGPGTRLTVT.

This chain uses TRBV28 with TRBJ1-4; tentatively, D is TRBD1 (6 bases). V was trimmed by 7 bases and J by 7 bases, leaving 22 bases between them. The CDR3 consists of 16 residues. Germline lookup yields CDR1 MDHEN and CDR2 SYDVKM. The CDR3 bases are TGTGCCAGCAACATCCCTGGGGGGCCTTCTCCTGAAAAACTGTTTTTT. It yields the protein CASNIPGGPSPEKLFF.

This chain uses TRBV18 with TRBJ2-3, with D tentatively TRBD1 (6 bases). Deletions cut 5 bases from V and 0 bases from J, with 9 bases between. The CDR3 runs 14 residues. Germline values: CDR1 KGHSH, CDR2 LQKENI. CDR3 nucleotides: TGTGCCAGCTCAAAGGGACACAGCACAGATACGCAGTATTTT. Amino acids: CASSKGHSTDTQYF.

The rearrangement links TRBV6-1 to TRBJ2-7; 7 nucleotides match TRBD1. The CDR3 length is 15 residues. The ends lost 2 bases at V and 3 bases at J; junction bases unmatched: 7. Looked up from germline, CDR1 is MNHNS and CDR2 is SASEGT. CDR3 DNA: TGTGCCAGCAGTGAAACAGGGGAGAGTGGCTACGAGCAGTACTTC. Protein: CASSETGESGYEQYF.

The chain recombines TRBV19 with TRBJ1-1; D is ambiguous. Looked up from germline, CDR1 is LNHDA and CDR2 is SQIVND (reference sequence). The CDR3 length is 14 residues. Trimming removed 6 bases at V and 0 bases at J, with 11 bases between. CDR3 sequence: CASRTRVMNTEAFF. The CDR3 DNA sequence: TGTGCCAGTAGGACTCGGGTCATGAACACTGAAGCTTTCTTT.

The chain couples TRBV7-9 to TRBJ1-1, with D perhaps TRBD1 (5 bases). Looked up from germline, CDR1 is SEHNR and CDR2 is FQNEAQ (reference sequence). Between the trimmed V and J ends, which lost 7 bases and 3 bases, there was a span of 18 bases. CDR3 size: 15 residues. The chain's CDR3 is CASTRFLGRDTEAFF. CDR3 DNA: TGTGCCAGCACCCGGTTCTTGGGGCGGGACACTGAAGCTTTCTTT.

This chain joins TRBV29-1 and TRBJ1-2, with 7 positions matching TRBD1. This CDR3 has 11 residues. The germline V gene has CDR1 SQVTM and CDR2 ANQGSEA. After removal of 7 bases from V and 6 bases from J, the junction contained 5 bases not matched to a gene. The DNA of the CDR3 is TGCAGCGCCCAGGGGGATCATGGCTACACCTTC. It yields the protein CSAQGDHGYTF.

This clone was seen more than once but under ten times. The chain links TRBV30 to TRBJ1-6; weak D call: TRBD1 (5 bases). Germline CDR1 reads GTSNPN; CDR2 reads SVGIG (reference sequence). This CDR3 spans 15 amino acids. The ends were cut back, 4 bases at V and 4 bases at J, with 14 bases in the middle. The CDR3 DNA reads as TGTGCCTGGATTACCGGGACGGATTATAATTCACCCCTCCACTTT. The encoded protein is CAWITGTDYNSPLHF.

The V call is TRBV7-2, the J call TRBJ1-4; D is perhaps TRBD1 (6 bases). Germline values: CDR1 SGHTA, CDR2 FQGNSA. Trimming took 3 bases from V and 8 from J, leaving 16 bases between them. There are 15 residues in the CDR3. The CDR3 loop reads CASSFVPGGKEKLFF. The CDR3 DNA reads TGTGCCAGCAGCTTCGTACCCGGGGGCAAAGAAAAACTGTTTTTT.

Turning to this clone: At one of its ends the junction is not consistent with the germline gene, which may arise from a read error. The chain joins TRBV7-7 to TRBJ2-1; 9 bases are shared with TRBD2. The CDR3 spans 16 residues. Germline CDR1 is SSHAT and CDR2 is FNYEAQ (reference sequence). CDR3 sequence reads: CASSLNSGSSYNEQFF. The CDR3 nucleotides read TGTGCTAGCAGCTTAAATAGCGGGAGCTCCTACAATGAGCAGTTCTTC.

This chain links TRBV18 with TRBJ1-1; 9 positions agree with TRBD1. Germline-derived CDR1 and CDR2 are KGHSH and LQKENI. With V trimmed by 3 bases and J by 0 bases, 2 bases remained unmatched. The CDR3 covers 15 residues. CDR3 protein: CASSPGTGMNTEAFF. Written as DNA, the CDR3 is TGTGCCAGCTCACCGGGGACAGGGATGAACACTGAAGCTTTCTTT.

The genes are TRBV5-1 and TRBJ2-5, with a possible D match to TRBD2 (6 bases). Germline CDR1 reads SGHRS; CDR2 reads YFSETQ. The CDR3 is 14 residues long. V lost 2 bases and J lost 1, with 9 bases in between. The CDR3 nucleotides read TGCGCCAGCAGCTTAGGAGGGTTCCAAGAGACCCAGTACTTC. The encoded protein is CASSLGGFQETQYF.

The chain uses TRBV4-2 and TRBJ2-5; 7 nucleotides line up with TRBD1. This CDR3 region has 13 residues. CDR1 is LGHNA, CDR2 YNFKEQ, per germline. J gave up 1 base and V 6 bases, and 2 bases lay outside the gene matches. The chain's CDR3 is CASSGQVQETQYF. DNA for the CDR3: TGTGCCAGCAGTGGACAGGTCCAAGAGACCCAGTACTTC.

The V and J genes are TRBV18 and TRBJ2-4; D is undetermined. V was shortened by 3 bases and J by 0 bases, with 12 bases between the two germline ends. The CDR3 spans 16 residues. Germline V gives CDR1 KGHSH, CDR2 LQKENI. The DNA for the CDR3 is TGTGCCAGCTCACCCCCCACAACAGTAGCCAAAAACATTCAGTACTTC. Translation gives CASSPPTTVAKNIQYF. Looking up the rest from reference TRBV18 and TRBJ2-4 gives the full variable domain: NAGVMQNPRHLVRRRGQEARLRCSPMKGHSHVYWYRQLPEEGLKFMVYLQKENIIDESGMPKERFSAEFPKEGPSILRIQQVVRGDSAAYFCASSPPTTVAKNIQYFGAGTRLSVL.

A few counts support this clone. In DNA, the CDR3 is TGTGCCAGCAGTGAAGCGGTAGGGGGCTATGGCTACACCTTC. It specifies CASSEAVGGYGYTF. The rearrangement joins TRBV6-1 to TRBJ1-2; D might be TRBD1 (6 bases). The CDR3 runs to 14 residues. V lost 0 bases, J lost 4 bases, and 9 bases lay in between. Germline CDR1 MNHNS, CDR2 SASEGT.

The gene calls are TRBV9 and TRBJ2-5; 7 nucleotides line up with TRBD2. The CDR3 runs to 15 residues. Germline V gives CDR1 SGDLS, CDR2 YYNGEE. Trimming cost V 3 bases and J 1 base; bases outside gene matches: 6. The CDR3 DNA reads as TGTGCCAGCAGCGCAGACCTAGCGGTCCAAGAGACCCAGTACTTC. It encodes CASSADLAVQETQYF.

CDR3 sequence reads: CASSPQGAGQYEQYF. CDR3 sequence (DNA): TGTGCCAGCAGTCCACAGGGGGCGGGTCAATACGAGCAGTACTTC. The chain recombines TRBV27 with TRBJ2-7; 9 bases align to TRBD1. Trimming removed 5 bases from V and 4 bases from J; junction bases left unmatched: 9. This CDR3 spans 15 amino acids. Germline-derived CDR1 and CDR2 are MNHEY and SMNVEV (reference sequence).

V and J are TRBV18 and TRBJ2-5, with D maybe TRBD1 (6 bases). Germline loops: CDR1 KGHSH, CDR2 LQKENI. This CDR3 contains 13 residues. Trimming left V 4 bases short and J 3 bases short, with 9 bases between. The CDR3 is CASSLHREETQYF. DNA of the CDR3: TGTGCCAGCTCACTACACAGGGAAGAGACCCAGTACTTC. The entire variable domain, with the rest obtained from reference TRBV18 and TRBJ2-5, is as follows: NAGVMQNPRHLVRRRGQEARLRCSPMKGHSHVYWYRQLPEEGLKFMVYLQKENIIDESGMPKERFSAEFPKEGPSILRIQQVVRGDSAAYFCASSLHREETQYFGPGTRLLVL.

This chain uses TRBV27 with TRBJ1-1; no firm D call. The CDR3 length is 14 residues. Trimming cost V 3 bases and J 1 base, with 9 bases left between them. The germline V gene has CDR1 MNHEY and CDR2 SMNVEV (reference sequence). CDR3 bases: TGTGCCAGCAGTTTTGTGGCAGGGAACACTGAAGCTTTCTTT. Translation gives CASSFVAGNTEAFF.

In DNA, the CDR3 is TGTGCCAGCAGCTTAGAAGGCGGGAACTCCTACGAGCAGTACTTC. This translates into CASSLEGGNSYEQYF. The chain uses TRBV11-3 and TRBJ2-7; D is possibly TRBD2 (6 bases). Germline assignment: CDR1 SGHNT and CDR2 YENEEA. The CDR3 length is 15 residues. V gave up 0 bases and J gave up 0 bases, with 9 bases separating them.

The chain couples TRBV9 to TRBJ2-1, with 7 bases that match TRBD2. Germline CDR1 is SGDLS and CDR2 is YYNGEE. The CDR3 is 15 amino acids. The J segment lost 0 bases and the V segment lost 0 bases, leaving 0 bases of the junction unmatched. CDR3: CASSVAGGSYNEQFF. DNA for the CDR3: TGTGCCAGCAGCGTAGCGGGGGGCTCCTACAATGAGCAGTTCTTC. Full variable domain (outside the CDR3, taken from reference TRBV9 and TRBJ2-1): DSGVTQTPKHLITATGQRVTLRCSPRSGDLSVYWYQQSLDQGLQFLIQYYNGEERAKGNILERFSAQQFPDLHSELNLSSLELGDSALYFCASSVAGGSYNEQFFGPGTRLTVL.

The rearrangement joins TRBV19 to TRBJ1-5; D unclear. Trimming removed 5 bases at V and 3 bases at J, with 14 bases between. This CDR3 contains 15 residues. In germline, CDR1 is LNHDA, CDR2 SQIVND (reference sequence). The CDR3 region is CASSSLAGINQPQHF. In nucleotides, the CDR3 is TGTGCCAGTAGTTCATTGGCAGGTATCAATCAGCCCCAGCATTTT.

V usage is TRBV5-1 and J usage is TRBJ2-5; 11 nucleotides match TRBD2. CDR1 is SGHRS, CDR2 YFSETQ, per germline. With V trimmed by 3 bases and J by 2 bases, 6 bases remained unmatched. The CDR3 has 16 amino acids. Here the CDR3 DNA reads TGCGCCAGCAGCTCAACCGGGACTAGCGGTCAAGAGACCCAGTACTTC. Its translation is CASSSTGTSGQETQYF.

The chain couples TRBV19 to TRBJ2-1; no reliable D call. V gave up 0 bases and J gave up 0 bases, with 3 bases separating them. The CDR3 runs to 14 residues. Germline CDR1 LNHDA, CDR2 SQIVND (reference sequence). CDR3 sequence (DNA): TGTGCCAGTAGTATAGATAGCTCCTACAATGAGCAGTTCTTC. It yields the protein CASSIDSSYNEQFF. The complete variable domain, with remaining parts taken from reference TRBV19 and TRBJ2-1, reads DGGITQSPKYLFRKEGQNVTLSCEQNLNHDAMYWYRQDPGQGLRLIYYSQIVNDFQKGDIAEGYSVSREKKESFPLTVTSAQKNPTAFYLCASSIDSSYNEQFFGPGTRLTVL.

The CDR3 DNA reads TGTGCCAGCAGCTCAATTGGGGGGGTATACAATGAGCAGTTCTTC. Its translation is CASSSIGGVYNEQFF. The chain recombines TRBV7-6 with TRBJ2-1; TRBD2 agrees at 7 bases. The CDR3 has 15 amino acids. The germline V gene encodes CDR1 SGHVS and CDR2 FNYEAQ. J lost 4 bases, V lost 4 bases, and 7 bases had no gene match. The variable domain in full, completed from reference TRBV7-6 and TRBJ2-1, reads GAGVSQSPRYKVTKRGQDVALRCDPISGHVSLYWYRQALGQGPEFLTYFNYEAQQDKSGLPNDRFSAERPEGSISTLTIQRTEQRDSAMYRCASSSIGGVYNEQFFGPGTRLTVL.